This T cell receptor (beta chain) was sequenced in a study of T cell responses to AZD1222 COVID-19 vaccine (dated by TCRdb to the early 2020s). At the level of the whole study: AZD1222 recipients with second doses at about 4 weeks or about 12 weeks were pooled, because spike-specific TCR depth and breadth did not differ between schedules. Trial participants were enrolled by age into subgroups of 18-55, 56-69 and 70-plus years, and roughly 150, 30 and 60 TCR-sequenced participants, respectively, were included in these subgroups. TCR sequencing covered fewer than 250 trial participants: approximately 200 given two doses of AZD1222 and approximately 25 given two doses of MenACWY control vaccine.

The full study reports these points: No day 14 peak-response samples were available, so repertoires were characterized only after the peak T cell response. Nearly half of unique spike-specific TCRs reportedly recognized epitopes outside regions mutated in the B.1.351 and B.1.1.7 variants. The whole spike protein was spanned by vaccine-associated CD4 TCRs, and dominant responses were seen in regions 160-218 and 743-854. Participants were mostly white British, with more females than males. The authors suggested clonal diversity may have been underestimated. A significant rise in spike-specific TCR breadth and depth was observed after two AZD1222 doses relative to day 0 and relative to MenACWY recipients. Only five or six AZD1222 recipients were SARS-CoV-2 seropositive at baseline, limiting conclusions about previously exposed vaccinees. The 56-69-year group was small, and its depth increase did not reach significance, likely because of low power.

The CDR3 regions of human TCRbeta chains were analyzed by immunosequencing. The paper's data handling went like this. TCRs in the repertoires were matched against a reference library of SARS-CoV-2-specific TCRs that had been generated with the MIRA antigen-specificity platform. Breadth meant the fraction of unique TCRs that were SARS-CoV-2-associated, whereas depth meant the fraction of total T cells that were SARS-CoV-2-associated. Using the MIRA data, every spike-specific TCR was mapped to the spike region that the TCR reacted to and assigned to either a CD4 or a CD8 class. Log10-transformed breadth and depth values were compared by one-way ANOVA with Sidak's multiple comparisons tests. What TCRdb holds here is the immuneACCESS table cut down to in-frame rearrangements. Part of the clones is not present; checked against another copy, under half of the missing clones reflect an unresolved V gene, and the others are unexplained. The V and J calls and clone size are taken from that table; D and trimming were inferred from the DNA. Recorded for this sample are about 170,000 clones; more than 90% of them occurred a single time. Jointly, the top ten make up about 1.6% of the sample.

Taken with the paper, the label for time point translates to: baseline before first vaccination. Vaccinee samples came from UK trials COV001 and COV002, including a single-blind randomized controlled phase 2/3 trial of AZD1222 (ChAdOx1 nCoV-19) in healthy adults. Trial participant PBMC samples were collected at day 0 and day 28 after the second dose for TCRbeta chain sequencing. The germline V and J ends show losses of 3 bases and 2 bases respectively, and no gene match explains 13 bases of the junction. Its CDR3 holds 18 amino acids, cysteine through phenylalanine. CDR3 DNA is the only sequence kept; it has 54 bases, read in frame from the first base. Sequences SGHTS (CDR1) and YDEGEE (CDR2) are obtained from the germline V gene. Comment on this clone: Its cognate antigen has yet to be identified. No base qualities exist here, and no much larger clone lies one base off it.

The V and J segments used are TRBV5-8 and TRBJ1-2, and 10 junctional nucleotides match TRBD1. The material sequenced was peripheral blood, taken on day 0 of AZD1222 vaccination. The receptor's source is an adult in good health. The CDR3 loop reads CASSSGDPGQGGNYGYTF. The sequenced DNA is TGTGCCAGCAGCTCGGGCGATCCCGGACAGGGGGGGAACTATGGCTACACCTTC.